These 22 T cell receptor beta chains were all obtained from the same sample, sequenced in a study of identical twins. Each CDR3 protein gets one entry after TCRdb re-called the 5' RACE reads with MiXCR. The sample includes about 700,000 distinct CDR3 sequences, over 5% of them seen just once. Material for sequencing was naive T cells sorted from blood. These receptors originate from a young man in good health.

This chain connects TRBV4-1 to TRBJ1-6; tentative D call: TRBD1 (5 bases). Looked up from germline, CDR1 is MGHRA and CDR2 is YSYEKL. Trimming stripped 0 bases from V and 0 bases from J, with 15 bases between. This CDR3 comprises 19 residues. CDR3 amino acids: CASSQDPSPGGSYNSPLHF. CDR3 DNA: TGCGCCAGCAGCCAAGATCCGTCTCCCGGGGGCTCCTATAATTCACCCCTCCACTTT.

Comments on this clonotype: The junction shows a germline mismatch at one end, possibly a read error. The genes are TRBV5-1 and TRBJ2-1; D may match TRBD1 or TRBD2 (5 bases each). This CDR3 has 16 residues. CDR1 is SGHRS, CDR2 YFSETQ, per germline. CDR3: CASSANPGPSYNVQFF. For the CDR3, the DNA is TGCGCCAGCAGCGCCAATCCGGGACCCAGCTACAATGTGCAGTTCTTC.

A few counts support this clonotype. The V call is TRBV7-9, the J call TRBJ2-2; TRBD1 agrees at 8 bases. This CDR3 is 17 amino acids long. V shed 5 bases and J 7 bases; nucleotides not matched to a gene: 15. CDR1 is SEHNR, CDR2 FQNEAQ, per germline (reference sequence). CDR3 nucleotides: TGTGCCAGCAGCCCCGGGAAAGGACAGGGCATACACGGGGAGCTGTTTTTT. This codes for CASSPGKGQGIHGELFF.

This clonotype has a count of ten or more. V gene TRBV12-3 or TRBV12-4 combines with J gene TRBJ2-7; D gene ambiguous. V lost 3 bases and J lost 0, with 6 bases in between. CDR3 length: 13 residues. CDR3 residues: CASSFGYSYEQYF. The CDR3 DNA follows: TGTGCCAGCAGTTTTGGGTACTCCTACGAGCAGTACTTC.

This clonotype was observed many times. The chain recombines TRBV20-1 with TRBJ2-5; D possibly corresponds to TRBD2 (6 bases). V was trimmed by 4 bases and J by 4 bases, leaving 16 bases between them. Germline V gives CDR1 DFQATT, CDR2 SNEGSKA (reference sequence). The CDR3 has 14 amino acids. The CDR3: CSATQRRVGETQYF. The CDR3 DNA is TGCAGTGCTACCCAACGGAGGGTGGGAGAGACCCAGTACTTC.

This clonotype was seen more than once but under ten times. This sequence joins TRBV20-1 and TRBJ2-1; 7 nucleotides line up with TRBD1. V lost 0 bases and J lost 2; bases outside the gene matches: 16. Germline CDR1 is DFQATT and CDR2 is SNEGSKA (reference sequence). This CDR3 has 19 residues. The CDR3 DNA reads TGCAGTGCTAGAGACCTAGTAAGACAGGGTAGGGCCCCCTACAATGAGCAGTTCTTC. Amino acids: CSARDLVRQGRAPYNEQFF.

This clonotype has just a few counts. V is TRBV28 and J is TRBJ1-2; D is perhaps TRBD1 (6 bases). Germline CDR1 is MDHEN and CDR2 is SYDVKM. There are 16 residues in the CDR3. V lost 5 bases, J lost 4 bases, and 20 bases lay in between. For the CDR3, the DNA is TGTGCCAGCAGTAAGGTTCCGGGGGCCGGGCTCTATGGCTACACCTTC. It encodes CASSKVPGAGLYGYTF.

V usage is TRBV6-2 or TRBV6-3 and J usage is TRBJ2-3, with TRBD2 matching over 10 bases. Trimming removed 2 bases from V and 2 bases from J; junction bases left unmatched: 4. This CDR3 is built from 16 residues. CDR1 MNHEY and CDR2 SVGEGT come from the germline V gene. In DNA, the CDR3 is TGTGCCAGCAGTTACCGCCTAGCGGGGGACACAGATACGCAGTATTTT. Translation gives CASSYRLAGDTDTQYF.

The V call is TRBV6-5, the J call TRBJ2-3; D is perhaps TRBD2 (5 bases). Trimming cost V 4 bases and J 4 bases, with 12 bases left between them. Germline values: CDR1 MNHEY, CDR2 SVGAGI. This CDR3 contains 14 residues. CDR3 coding DNA: TGTGCCAGCAGTTCGACTATCGGGCCAGATACGCAGTATTTT. Its translation: CASSSTIGPDTQYF.

The V call is TRBV7-2, the J call TRBJ2-7; D is unclear. The germline V and J ends were trimmed by 3 bases and 3 bases, with 12 bases remaining between them. The CDR3 covers 14 residues. The V gene's germline CDR1 is SGHTA and CDR2 FQGNSA. CDR3: CASSFRTYDYEQYF. The CDR3 DNA sequence: TGTGCCAGCAGCTTCAGGACCTACGACTACGAGCAGTACTTC.

A few counts support this clonotype. The chain carries TRBV20-1 and TRBJ2-2; D is unresolved. CDR3 length: 12 amino acids. Germline CDR1 reads DFQATT; CDR2 reads SNEGSKA (reference sequence). The V end lost 5 bases, the J end lost 6 bases, and 10 bases lay between the germline ends. The CDR3 DNA sequence: TGCAGTGCTCTATCCCCATCCGGGGAGCTGTTTTTT. This translates into CSALSPSGELFF.

Concerning this clonotype itself: This may arise from a read error, as a much more abundant clone is one base away. The chain has TRBV12-3 or TRBV12-4 and TRBJ2-1; a weak D match, TRBD2 (5 bases). CDR3 length equals 14 residues. The CDR3 region is CASSTLEFYNEQLF. For the CDR3, the DNA is TGTGCCAGCAGTACACTAGAATTCTACAATGAGCAGCTCTTC.

This chain connects TRBV14 to TRBJ2-3, with 8 nucleotides matching TRBD1. CDR1 is SGHDN and CDR2 is FVKESK in the germline V gene. The CDR3 covers 15 residues. The J segment lost 4 bases and the V segment lost 3 bases, leaving 6 bases of the junction unmatched. Here the CDR3 reads CASSQDQGAADTQYF. The DNA for the CDR3 is TGTGCCAGCAGCCAGGACCAGGGGGCGGCAGATACGCAGTATTTT.

The gene calls are TRBV29-1 and TRBJ2-1; D is unresolved. The CDR3 has 13 amino acids. Germline CDR1 reads SQVTM; CDR2 reads ANQGSEA. The ends were cut back, 3 bases at V and 8 bases at J, with 14 bases in the middle. DNA of the CDR3: TGCAGCGTTGACCCGGCCGGAGAAGATGAGCAGTTCTTC. Amino acids: CSVDPAGEDEQFF.

Ten or more counts support this clonotype. The chain links TRBV6-1 to TRBJ2-1; possibly TRBD2 for D (6 bases). Per the germline V gene, CDR1 is MNHNS and CDR2 is SASEGT. Between the trimmed V and J ends, which lost 4 bases and 7 bases, there was a span of 29 bases. This CDR3 has 19 amino acids. The CDR3 is CASSVSGPGSVFPGNEQFF. The CDR3 DNA is TGTGCCAGCAGTGTTTCAGGCCCCGGGAGCGTCTTCCCGGGGAATGAGCAGTTCTTC.

The chain has TRBV12-3 or TRBV12-4 and TRBJ2-7; D gene unclear. This CDR3 comprises 13 residues. Trimming pared 5 bases from V and 3 bases from J, leaving 11 bases between. The CDR3 DNA reads as TGTGCCAGCAGTAACCAGGAAATCTACGAGCAGTACTTC. Its protein is CASSNQEIYEQYF.

The sample holds one count of this clonotype. This chain links TRBV10-2 with TRBJ2-1; TRBD2 agrees at 10 bases. Looked up from germline, CDR1 is WSHSY and CDR2 is SAAADI. CDR3 size: 13 residues. V lost 10 bases to trimming and J lost 4 bases; unmatched junction nucleotides: 4. The CDR3 DNA reads as TGCGCCACCAATAGCGGGAGGTACAATGAGCAGTTCTTC. Translating it yields CATNSGRYNEQFF.

V is TRBV6-2 or TRBV6-3 and J is TRBJ2-5; 7 bases map to TRBD1. The ends lost 4 bases at V and 7 bases at J; junction bases unmatched: 6. The CDR3 extends over 13 amino acids. Germline lookup yields CDR1 MNHEY and CDR2 SVGEGT. The CDR3 spells CASSSGQRRTQYF. As DNA, the CDR3 is TGTGCCAGCAGTTCGGGACAGCGGAGGACCCAGTACTTC.

This clonotype was seen ten or more times. The rearrangement links TRBV9 to TRBJ2-1; D may be TRBD2 (5 bases). Between the trimmed V and J ends, which lost 4 bases and 12 bases, there was a span of 23 bases. Germline V gives CDR1 SGDLS, CDR2 YYNGEE. This CDR3 is 15 amino acids long. CDR3 nucleotides: TGTGCCAGCAGCTCAGACCGCTTAGGGTTTGAGGGGCAGTTCTTC. This translates into CASSSDRLGFEGQFF.

This clonotype was counted many times. The chain is built from TRBV12-3 or TRBV12-4 and TRBJ2-3, with no clear D. The CDR3 is made up of 16 amino acids. With 4 bases removed from V and 5 bases from J, the gap between germline ends came to 19 bases. The CDR3 spells CASSSADGRVGDTQYF. As DNA, the CDR3 is TGTGCCAGCAGTTCGGCGGATGGTAGGGTCGGAGATACGCAGTATTTT.

The chain has TRBV6-2 or TRBV6-3 and TRBJ2-7, with 7 positions matching TRBD2. This CDR3 contains 15 residues. CDR1 is MNHEY, CDR2 SVGEGT, per germline. V shed 5 bases and J 4 bases; nucleotides not matched to a gene: 11. CDR3 in DNA: TGTGCCAGCAGTGACCCGGGACTGGGACTATACGAGCAGTACTTC. Translated, it gives CASSDPGLGLYEQYF.

This clonotype was recorded many times. V and J are TRBV3-1 and TRBJ2-7; tentatively, D is TRBD1 (5 bases). The CDR3 length is 15 residues. The germline V gene encodes CDR1 LGHDT and CDR2 YNNKEL (reference sequence). V lost 4 bases and J 0 bases, leaving 13 bases between the germline ends. The CDR3 sequence is CASSPRQNNSYEQYF. CDR3 DNA: TGTGCCAGCAGCCCCCGACAGAACAACTCCTACGAGCAGTACTTC.